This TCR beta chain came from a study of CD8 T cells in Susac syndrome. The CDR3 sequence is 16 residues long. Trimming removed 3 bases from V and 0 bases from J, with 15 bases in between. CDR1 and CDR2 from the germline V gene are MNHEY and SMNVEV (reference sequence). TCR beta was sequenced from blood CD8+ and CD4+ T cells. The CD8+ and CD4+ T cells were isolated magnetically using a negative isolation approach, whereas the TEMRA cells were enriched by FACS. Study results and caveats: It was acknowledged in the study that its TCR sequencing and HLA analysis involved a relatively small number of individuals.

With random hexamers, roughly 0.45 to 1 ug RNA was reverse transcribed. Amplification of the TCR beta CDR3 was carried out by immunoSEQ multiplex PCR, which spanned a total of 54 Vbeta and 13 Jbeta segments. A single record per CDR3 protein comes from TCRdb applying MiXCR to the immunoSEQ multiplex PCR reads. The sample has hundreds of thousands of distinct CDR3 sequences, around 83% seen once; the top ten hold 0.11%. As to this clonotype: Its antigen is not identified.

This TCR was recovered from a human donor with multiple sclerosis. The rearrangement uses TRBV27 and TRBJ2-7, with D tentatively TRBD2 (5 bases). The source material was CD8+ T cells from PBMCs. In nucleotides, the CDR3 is TGTGCCAGCAGTTTCTTAGCGCAAACGAGCTCCTACGAGCAGTACTTC. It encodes CASSFLAQTSSYEQYF.